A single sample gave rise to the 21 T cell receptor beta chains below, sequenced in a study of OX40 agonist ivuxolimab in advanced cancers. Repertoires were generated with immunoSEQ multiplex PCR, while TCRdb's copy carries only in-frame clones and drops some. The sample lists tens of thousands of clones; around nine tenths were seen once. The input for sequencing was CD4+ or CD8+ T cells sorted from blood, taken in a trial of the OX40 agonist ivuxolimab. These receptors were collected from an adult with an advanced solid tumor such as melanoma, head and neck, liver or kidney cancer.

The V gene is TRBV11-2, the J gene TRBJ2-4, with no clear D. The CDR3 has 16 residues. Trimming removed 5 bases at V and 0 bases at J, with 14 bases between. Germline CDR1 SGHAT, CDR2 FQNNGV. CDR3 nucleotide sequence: TGTGCCAGCAGCGTCGCGGAGTCCATAGCCAAAAACATTCAGTACTTC. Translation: CASSVAESIAKNIQYF.

The CDR3 coding sequence is TGTGCCAGTAGTATCCGGGGGACCGGCTACACCTTC. It translates to CASSIRGTGYTF. The chain uses TRBV19 and TRBJ1-2, with D possibly TRBD1 on 5 matching bases. This CDR3 region has 12 residues. V lost 3 bases, J lost 8 bases, and 10 bases lay in between. CDR1 LNHDA and CDR2 SQIVND come from the germline V gene (reference sequence).

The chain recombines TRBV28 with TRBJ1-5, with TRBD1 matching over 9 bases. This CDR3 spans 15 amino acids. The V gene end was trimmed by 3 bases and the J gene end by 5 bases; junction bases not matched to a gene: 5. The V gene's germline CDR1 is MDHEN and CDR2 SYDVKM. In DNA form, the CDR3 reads TGTGCCAGCAGTTTTCCCACAGGGGGCCATCAGCCCCAGCATTTT. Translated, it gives CASSFPTGGHQPQHF.

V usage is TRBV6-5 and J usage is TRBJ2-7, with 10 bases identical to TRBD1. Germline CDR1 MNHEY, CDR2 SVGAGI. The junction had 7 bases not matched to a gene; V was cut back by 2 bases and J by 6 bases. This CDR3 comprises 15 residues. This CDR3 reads CASSYGGTGDSEQYF. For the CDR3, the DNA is TGTGCCAGCAGTTACGGAGGGACAGGGGACTCCGAGCAGTACTTC.

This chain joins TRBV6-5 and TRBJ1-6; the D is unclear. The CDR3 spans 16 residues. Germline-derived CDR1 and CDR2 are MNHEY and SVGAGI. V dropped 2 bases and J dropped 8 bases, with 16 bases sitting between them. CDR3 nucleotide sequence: TGTGCCAGCAGTTACCAAAACAGACCCTTTGATTCACCCCTCCACTTT. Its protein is CASSYQNRPFDSPLHF.

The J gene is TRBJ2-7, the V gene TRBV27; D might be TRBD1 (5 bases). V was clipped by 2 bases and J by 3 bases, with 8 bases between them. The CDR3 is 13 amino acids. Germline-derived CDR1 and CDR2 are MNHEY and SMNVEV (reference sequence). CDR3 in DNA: TGTGCCAGCAGTTTACAGGGCCACTACGAGCAGTACTTC. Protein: CASSLQGHYEQYF.

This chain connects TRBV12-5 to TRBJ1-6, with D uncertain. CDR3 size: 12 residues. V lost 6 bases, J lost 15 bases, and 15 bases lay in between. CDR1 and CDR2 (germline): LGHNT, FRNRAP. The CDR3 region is CASGLDGRGLHF. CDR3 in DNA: TGTGCTAGTGGCCTAGACGGCCGTGGCCTCCACTTT.

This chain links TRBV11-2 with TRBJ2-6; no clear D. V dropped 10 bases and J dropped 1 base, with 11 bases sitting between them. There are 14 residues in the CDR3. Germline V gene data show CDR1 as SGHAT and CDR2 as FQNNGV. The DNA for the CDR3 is TGTGCCACCCCCGCTAGTTCTGGGGCCAACGTCCTGACTTTC. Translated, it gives CATPASSGANVLTF.

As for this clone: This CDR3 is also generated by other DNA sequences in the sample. The CDR3 region has the DNA TGTGCCAGCAGCTTGGCGGGGGGAGGAGAGACCCAGTACTTC. Protein sequence: CASSLAGGGETQYF. The rearrangement links TRBV7-2 to TRBJ2-5, with 8 bases matching TRBD2. The germline gives CDR1 SGHTA, CDR2 FQGNSA. Trimming removed 3 bases from V and 4 bases from J; junction bases left unmatched: 4. The CDR3 is 14 amino acids.

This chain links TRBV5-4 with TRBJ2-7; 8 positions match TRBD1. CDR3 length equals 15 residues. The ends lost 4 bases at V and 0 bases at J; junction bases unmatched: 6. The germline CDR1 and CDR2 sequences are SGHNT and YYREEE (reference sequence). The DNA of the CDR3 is TGTGCCAGCAGCCCGGGGACAGGTAGCTCCTACGAGCAGTACTTC. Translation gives CASSPGTGSSYEQYF.

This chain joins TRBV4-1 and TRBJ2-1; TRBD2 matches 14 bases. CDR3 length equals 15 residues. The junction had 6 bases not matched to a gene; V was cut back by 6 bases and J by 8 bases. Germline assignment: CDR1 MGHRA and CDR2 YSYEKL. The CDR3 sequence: CASSLTSGRVYEQFF. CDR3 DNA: TGCGCCAGCAGTCTGACTAGCGGGAGGGTCTATGAGCAGTTCTTC.

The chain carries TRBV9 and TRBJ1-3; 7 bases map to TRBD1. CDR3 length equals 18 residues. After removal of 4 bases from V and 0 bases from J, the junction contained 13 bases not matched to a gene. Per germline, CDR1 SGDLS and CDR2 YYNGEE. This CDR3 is CASSLAGQVGYSGNTIYF. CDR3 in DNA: TGTGCCAGCAGCCTCGCTGGACAGGTGGGTTACTCTGGAAACACCATATATTTT.

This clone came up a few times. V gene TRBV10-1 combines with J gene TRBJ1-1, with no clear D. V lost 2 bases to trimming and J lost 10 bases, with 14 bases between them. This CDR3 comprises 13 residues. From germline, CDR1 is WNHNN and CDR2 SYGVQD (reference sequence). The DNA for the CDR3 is TGCGCCAGCAGTGAGGTGACGGGCCTGGGAGCTTTCTTT. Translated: CASSEVTGLGAFF.

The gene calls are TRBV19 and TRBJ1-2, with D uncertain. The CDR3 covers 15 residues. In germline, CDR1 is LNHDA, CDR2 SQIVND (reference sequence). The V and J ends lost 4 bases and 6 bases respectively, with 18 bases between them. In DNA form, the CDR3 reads TGTGCCAGTAGTAGTACGCCGGGCCGCCCCAATGGCTACACCTTC. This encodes CASSSTPGRPNGYTF.

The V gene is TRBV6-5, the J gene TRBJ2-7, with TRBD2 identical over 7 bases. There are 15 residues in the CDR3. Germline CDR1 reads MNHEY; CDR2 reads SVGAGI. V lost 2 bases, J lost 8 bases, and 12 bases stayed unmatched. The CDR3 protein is CASSYRPGLLDKQYF. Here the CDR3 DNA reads TGTGCCAGCAGTTACCGTCCGGGACTATTGGACAAGCAGTACTTC.

CDR3 coding DNA: TGTGCCAGCAGTTCCGGGACAGAGGGCTCGCATTCACCCCTCCACTTT. Residues: CASSSGTEGSHSPLHF. The rearrangement links TRBV27 to TRBJ1-6; TRBD1 aligns across 7 bases. The CDR3 spans 16 residues. Germline V lookup: CDR1 MNHEY, CDR2 SMNVEV (reference sequence). J gave up 8 bases and V 4 bases, and 11 bases lay outside the gene matches.

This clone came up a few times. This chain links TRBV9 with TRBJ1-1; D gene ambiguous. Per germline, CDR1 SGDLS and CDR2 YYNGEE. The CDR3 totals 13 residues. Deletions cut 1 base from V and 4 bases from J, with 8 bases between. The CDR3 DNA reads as TGTGCCAGCAGCGTAAGCAGAGGCACTGAAGCTTTCTTT. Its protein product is CASSVSRGTEAFF.

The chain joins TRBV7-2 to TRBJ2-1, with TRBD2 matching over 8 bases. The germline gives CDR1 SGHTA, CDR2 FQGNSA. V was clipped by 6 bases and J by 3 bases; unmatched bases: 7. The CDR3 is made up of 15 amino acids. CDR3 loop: CASRLSGTSYNEQFF. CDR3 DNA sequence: TGTGCCAGCAGGTTATCCGGGACTAGCTACAATGAGCAGTTCTTC.

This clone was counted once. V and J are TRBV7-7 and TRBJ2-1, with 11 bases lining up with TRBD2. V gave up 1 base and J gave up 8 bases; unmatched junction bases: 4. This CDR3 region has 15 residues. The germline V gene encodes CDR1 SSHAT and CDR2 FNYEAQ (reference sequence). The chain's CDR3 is CASSLGLAGSDEQFF. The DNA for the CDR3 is TGTGCCAGCAGCTTAGGACTAGCGGGAAGCGATGAGCAGTTCTTC.

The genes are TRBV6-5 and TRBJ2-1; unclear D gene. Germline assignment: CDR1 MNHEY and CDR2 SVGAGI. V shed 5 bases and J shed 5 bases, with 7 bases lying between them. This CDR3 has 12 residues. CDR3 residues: CASSRTDNEQFF. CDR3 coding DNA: TGTGCCAGCAGTCGGACGGACAATGAGCAGTTCTTC.

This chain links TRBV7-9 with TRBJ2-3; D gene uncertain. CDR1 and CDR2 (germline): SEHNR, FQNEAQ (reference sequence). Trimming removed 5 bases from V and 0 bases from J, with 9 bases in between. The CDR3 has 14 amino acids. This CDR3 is CASSLGWSTDTQYF. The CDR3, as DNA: TGTGCCAGCAGCCTTGGTTGGAGCACAGATACGCAGTATTTT.